The T cell receptor beta chain described here comes from a study of T cells in Graves' hyperthyroidism and ophthalmopathy. Study in general: Before any treatment, at initial diagnosis, peripheral blood was collected.

Notes on the study in general: Clonotypes that were expanded in thyroid above 0.001 mostly appeared in blood too.

Ten or more counts support this clonotype. As yet, its antigen is unknown. The diagnoses drew upon clinical symptoms, serum thyroxine and TRAb, thyroid ultrasound and orbital computed tomography. Regions amplified from RNA transcripts were the TCR beta CDR3 regions. The primer set for the first-round RT-PCR of the TCR CDR3 was HTBI. TCRdb ran MiXCR on the multiplex PCR reads and lists one entry per CDR3 protein. The sample lists about 760,000 distinct CDR3 sequences, around 40% occurring once. The CDR3 has 13 residues. V was trimmed by 0 bases and J by 13 bases, leaving 13 bases between them. Germline V gene data show CDR1 as LNHNV and CDR2 as YYDKDF (reference sequence).

This clonotype was sampled from a woman aged 35 to 49 with Graves' hyperthyroidism. Sequencing used blood. The J gene is TRBJ1-5, the V gene TRBV15, with D possibly matching TRBD1 (6 bases). CDR3 nucleotide sequence: TGTGCCACCAGCAGAGAGCGGGGACAAAGTCAGCATTTT. This translates into CATSRERGQSQHF.